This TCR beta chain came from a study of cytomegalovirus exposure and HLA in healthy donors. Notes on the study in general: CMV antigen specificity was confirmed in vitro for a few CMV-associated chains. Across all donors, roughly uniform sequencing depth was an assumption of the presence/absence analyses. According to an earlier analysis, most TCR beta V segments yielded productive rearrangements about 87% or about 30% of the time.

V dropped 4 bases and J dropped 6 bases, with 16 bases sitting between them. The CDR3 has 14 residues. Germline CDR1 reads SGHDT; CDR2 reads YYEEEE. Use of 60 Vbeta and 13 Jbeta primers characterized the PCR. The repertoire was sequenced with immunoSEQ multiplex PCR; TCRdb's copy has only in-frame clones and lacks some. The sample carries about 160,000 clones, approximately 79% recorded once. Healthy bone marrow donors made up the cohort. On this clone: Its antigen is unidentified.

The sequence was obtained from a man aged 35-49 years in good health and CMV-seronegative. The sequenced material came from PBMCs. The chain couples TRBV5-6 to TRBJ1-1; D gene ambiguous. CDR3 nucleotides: TGTGCCAGCAGCCCAGGCGCCAGGCGGGCTGAAGCTTTCTTT. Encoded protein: CASSPGARRAEAFF.